This T cell receptor (beta chain) was sequenced for a study of T cells expressing NK-cell markers. Study-wide context: In sorted CD3+CD56+NKG2C+, CD3+CD56+NKG2C- and CD3+CD56-NKG2C+ T cells, TCR beta repertoires were obtained. Study-wide findings and caveats: Dominant NKG2C+ clonotypes were found to form about 1.0-7.5% of CD8+ T cells in a handful of donors. Leadership of the CD3+CD56-NKG2C+ fraction also belonged to these clonotypes in a handful of donors.

Production of TCR beta cDNA relied on 5'RACE template switching with UMIs. TCRdb reprocessed the 5' RACE reads, with one entry per CDR3 protein and no DNA. Its table records some 390,000 distinct CDR3 sequences. The CDR3 runs 12 residues. Germline CDR1 and CDR2: MNHEY and SVGAGI. To note about this clonotype: The antigen remains unidentified.

The chain couples TRBV6-5 to TRBJ2-7. Sequenced sample: blood T cells: a sorted CD56 or NKG2C T cell subset, CD4+ or CD8+ T cells, or bulk PBMC T cells (not recorded which). This TCR came from a woman aged 45-65 years in good health. The CDR3 reads CASSQDLYEQYF.